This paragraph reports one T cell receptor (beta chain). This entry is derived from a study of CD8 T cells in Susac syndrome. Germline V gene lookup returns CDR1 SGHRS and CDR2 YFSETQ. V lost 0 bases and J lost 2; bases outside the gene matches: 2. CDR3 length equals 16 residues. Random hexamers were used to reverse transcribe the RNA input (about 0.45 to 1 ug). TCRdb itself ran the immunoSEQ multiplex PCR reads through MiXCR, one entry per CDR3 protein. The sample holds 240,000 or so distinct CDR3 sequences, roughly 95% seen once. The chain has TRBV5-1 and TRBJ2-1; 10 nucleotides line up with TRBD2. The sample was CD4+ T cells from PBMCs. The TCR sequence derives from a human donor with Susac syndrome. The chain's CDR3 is CASSLGGLAAYNEQFF. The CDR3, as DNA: TGCGCCAGCAGCTTGGGTGGACTAGCGGCCTACAATGAGCAGTTCTTC.